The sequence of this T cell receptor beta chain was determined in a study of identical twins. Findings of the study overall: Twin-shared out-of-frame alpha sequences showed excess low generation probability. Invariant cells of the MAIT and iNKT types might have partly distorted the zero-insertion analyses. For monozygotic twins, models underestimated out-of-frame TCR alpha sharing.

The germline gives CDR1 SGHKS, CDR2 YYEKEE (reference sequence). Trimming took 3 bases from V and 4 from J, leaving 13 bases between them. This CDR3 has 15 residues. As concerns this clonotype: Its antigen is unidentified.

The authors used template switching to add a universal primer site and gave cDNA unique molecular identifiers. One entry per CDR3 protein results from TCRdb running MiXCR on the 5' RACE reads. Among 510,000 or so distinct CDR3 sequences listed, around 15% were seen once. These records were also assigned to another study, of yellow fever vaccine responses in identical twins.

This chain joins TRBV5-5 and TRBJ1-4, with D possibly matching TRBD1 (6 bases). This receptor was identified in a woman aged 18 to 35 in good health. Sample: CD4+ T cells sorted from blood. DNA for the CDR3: TGTGCCAGCAGCTCCTCGGGGGCGGGTAATGAAAAACTGTTTTTT. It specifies CASSSSGAGNEKLFF.